This TCR beta chain was identified in a study of T cells in Graves' hyperthyroidism and ophthalmopathy. Overall study: Pretreatment peripheral blood was obtained at initial diagnosis.

Initially, at the first diagnosis of hyperthyroidism and before any ophthalmopathy symptoms, blood was sampled. TCR beta CDR3 regions were amplified from RNA transcripts. In the first-round RT-PCR of the TCR CDR3, the HTBI primer set was used. TCRdb re-derived calls from the multiplex PCR reads in MiXCR, one entry per CDR3 protein. The sample lists 350,000 or so distinct CDR3 sequences, about 18% seen once, with around a third in the top ten. With respect to this clonotype: Its antigen remains unknown.

Whole-study results and caveats: Clonotypes that were expanded in thyroid above 0.001 mostly appeared in blood too.

The CDR3 extends over 16 amino acids. Germline V gives CDR1 MNHEY, CDR2 SVGEGT. V was pared by 5 bases and J by 1 base, with 8 bases of the junction left unmatched. This sequence originates from a woman in her 30s with Graves' hyperthyroidism that later progressed to Graves' ophthalmopathy. The sequenced sample consisted of blood. The rearrangement links TRBV6-2 or TRBV6-3 to TRBJ2-3, with 8 nucleotides matching TRBD1. The CDR3 nucleotides read TGTGCCAGCAGTGGTGGACAGGGTCTGGGCACAGATACGCAGTATTTT. Translating gives CASSGGQGLGTDTQYF.